These T cell receptor beta chains were read from a single sample in a study of cytomegalovirus exposure and HLA in healthy donors. Using immunoSEQ multiplex PCR, the repertoire was profiled, and TCRdb retains in-frame clones only, with some absent. Here the sample spans 160,000 or so clones, 75% to 80% being singletons. The specimen sequenced was PBMCs. Source of these receptors: a man between 35 and 55 years old in good health and CMV-seropositive. The CDR3 runs from the conserved cysteine through the conserved F or W. The order of the fields is CDR3 protein, V gene, CDR3 length, J gene.

CDR3: CASSNKSHLGGPCKGKETQYF
V: TRBV21-1
length: 21
J: TRBJ2-5

CDR3: CASSLLAGGGAGELFF
V: TRBV5-1
length: 16
J: TRBJ2-2

CDR3: CASSPPDYGYTF
V: TRBV28
length: 12
J: TRBJ1-2

CDR3: CASSRTGTTGELFF
V: TRBV28
length: 14
J: TRBJ2-2

CDR3: CASSLRGQGAQGTEAFF
V: TRBV5-5
length: 17
J: TRBJ1-1

CDR3: CASSILIGNTEAFF
V: TRBV19
length: 14
J: TRBJ1-1

CDR3: CASSIDRNTGELFF
V: TRBV5-1
length: 14
J: TRBJ2-2

CDR3: CASRGPEGTGELFF
V: TRBV7-2
length: 14
J: TRBJ2-2

CDR3: CASSPSTANYGYTF
V: TRBV14
length: 14
J: TRBJ1-2

CDR3: CASSERTSGTPAYEQYF
V: TRBV5-1
length: 17
J: TRBJ2-7

CDR3: CASSLAGTLQFF
V: TRBV5-1
length: 12
J: TRBJ2-1

CDR3: CASSGNRVPNIQYF
V: TRBV10-1
length: 14
J: TRBJ2-4

CDR3: CASSEAEGSYEQYF
V: TRBV10-2
length: 14
J: TRBJ2-7

CDR3: CASSLGSGRSGEQYF
V: TRBV9
length: 15
J: TRBJ2-7

CDR3: CASSQSAETYEQYF
V: TRBV4-1
length: 14
J: TRBJ2-7

CDR3: CASSWTGGDGYTF
V: TRBV5-6
length: 13
J: TRBJ1-2

CDR3: CASSQRLAEETQYF
V: TRBV13
length: 14
J: TRBJ2-5

CDR3: CASSDSNNGLARAKNSQYF
V: TRBV6-4
length: 19
J: TRBJ2-4

CDR3: CASRPSGGSYEQYF
V: TRBV11-3
length: 14
J: TRBJ2-7

CDR3: CATSRDRSGVWNQPQHF
V: TRBV15
length: 17
J: TRBJ1-5

CDR3: CASSDRGFYGYTF
V: TRBV19
length: 13
J: TRBJ1-2

CDR3: CASSLGQESNQPQHF
V: TRBV5-8
length: 15
J: TRBJ1-5

CDR3: CASSRGTGVFAEAFF
V: TRBV6-6
length: 15
J: TRBJ1-1

CDR3: CATERRNYGYTF
V: TRBV19
length: 12
J: TRBJ1-2

CDR3: CASSIAVLSGANGLTF
V: TRBV19
length: 16
J: TRBJ2-6

CDR3: CSVEDRTGVGYTF
V: TRBV29-1
length: 13
J: TRBJ1-2

CDR3: CATFGTGSFQPGNTIYF
V: TRBV7-8
length: 17
J: TRBJ1-3

CDR3: CASSLRQVSGANVLTF
V: TRBV5-6
length: 16
J: TRBJ2-6

CDR3: CSSSLARLGGRIEQFF
V: TRBV7-9
length: 16
J: TRBJ2-1

CDR3: CASSIGQVLSNQPQHF
V: TRBV19
length: 16
J: TRBJ1-5

CDR3: CASSLNSGASNQPQHF
V: TRBV7-2
length: 16
J: TRBJ1-5

CDR3: CASSPEGQVEYNEQFF
V: TRBV4-1
length: 16
J: TRBJ2-1

CDR3: CASSHNRVEQYF
V: TRBV27
length: 12
J: TRBJ2-7

CDR3: CASSLTSGRAAREQYF
V: TRBV5-1
length: 16
J: TRBJ2-7

CDR3: CASIGGSAGSGNTIYF
V: TRBV28
length: 16
J: TRBJ1-3

CDR3: CASSHPTGANYGYTF
V: TRBV4-1
length: 15
J: TRBJ1-2

CDR3: CASSDGVGRVDTQYF
V: TRBV7-7
length: 15
J: TRBJ2-3

CDR3: CASSVLAADTQYF
V: TRBV6-5
length: 13
J: TRBJ2-3

CDR3: CASSLQGTLLLAGEKLFF
V: TRBV28
length: 18
J: TRBJ1-4

CDR3: CASSPDAGLPNEQFF
V: TRBV2
length: 15
J: TRBJ2-1

CDR3: CASTRQVRQEQYF
V: TRBV28
length: 13
J: TRBJ2-7

CDR3: CASTVTGHYGYTF
V: TRBV28
length: 13
J: TRBJ1-2

CDR3: CASSQVYKNNEQFF
V: TRBV4-1
length: 14
J: TRBJ2-1

CDR3: CASSYVQGWDTGELFF
V: TRBV6-5
length: 16
J: TRBJ2-2

CDR3: CASSPLAGSIGELFF
V: TRBV14
length: 15
J: TRBJ2-2

CDR3: CASSFLNTEAFF
V: TRBV5-6
length: 12
J: TRBJ1-1

CDR3: CASSFSTPGSYEQYF
V: TRBV7-9
length: 15
J: TRBJ2-7

CDR3: CASSRLVRLAGGYEQYF
V: TRBV7-3
length: 17
J: TRBJ2-7

CDR3: CASSLAGGASNEQFF
V: TRBV5-1
length: 15
J: TRBJ2-1

CDR3: CASSITTGGEAFF
V: TRBV19
length: 13
J: TRBJ1-1

CDR3: CASSGTGVPPQQYF
V: TRBV28
length: 14
J: TRBJ2-7

CDR3: CASSLASGIADTQYF
V: TRBV5-4
length: 15
J: TRBJ2-3

CDR3: CATSRQGFGEQYF
V: TRBV15
length: 13
J: TRBJ2-7

CDR3: CASSEVGGYEQYF
V: TRBV2
length: 13
J: TRBJ2-7

CDR3: CASSSRPFGEQYF
V: TRBV19
length: 13
J: TRBJ2-7